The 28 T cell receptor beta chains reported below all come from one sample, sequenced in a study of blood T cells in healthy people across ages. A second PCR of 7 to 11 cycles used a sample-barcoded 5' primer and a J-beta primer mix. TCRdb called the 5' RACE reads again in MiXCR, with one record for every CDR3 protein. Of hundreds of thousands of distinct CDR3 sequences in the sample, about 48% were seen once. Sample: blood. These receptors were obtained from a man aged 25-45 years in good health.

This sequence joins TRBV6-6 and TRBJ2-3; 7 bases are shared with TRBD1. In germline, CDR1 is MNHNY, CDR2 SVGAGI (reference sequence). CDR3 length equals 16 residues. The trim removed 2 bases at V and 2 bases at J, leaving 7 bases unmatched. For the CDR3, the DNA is TGTGCCAGCAGTTACCGCTTACAGGGGACCACAGATACGCAGTATTTT. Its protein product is CASSYRLQGTTDTQYF.

CDR3 protein: CSATYRLAGIYEQFF. In DNA, the CDR3 is TGCAGTGCTACCTACCGACTAGCGGGGATCTATGAGCAGTTCTTC. The gene calls are TRBV20-1 and TRBJ2-1; TRBD2 agrees at 11 bases. Trimming removed 4 bases from V and 8 bases from J; junction bases left unmatched: 10. Germline CDR1 and CDR2: DFQATT and SNEGSKA (reference sequence). The CDR3 runs to 15 residues.

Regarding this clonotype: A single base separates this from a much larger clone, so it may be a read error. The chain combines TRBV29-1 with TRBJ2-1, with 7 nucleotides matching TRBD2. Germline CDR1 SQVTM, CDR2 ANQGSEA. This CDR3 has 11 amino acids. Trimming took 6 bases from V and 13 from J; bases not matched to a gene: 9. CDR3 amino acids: CSVGEGETQFF. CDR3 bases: TGCAGCGTGGGGGAGGGAGAGACCCAGTTCTTC.

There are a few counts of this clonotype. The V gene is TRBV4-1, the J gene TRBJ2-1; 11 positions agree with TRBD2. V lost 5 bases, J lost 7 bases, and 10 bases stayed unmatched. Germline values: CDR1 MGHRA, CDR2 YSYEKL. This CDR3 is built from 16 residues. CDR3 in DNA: TGCGCCAGCAGCGCGTTAGCGGGGGGGCAAGAAAATGAGCAGTTCTTC. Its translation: CASSALAGGQENEQFF.

This CDR3 reads CASSYSAIVGKGETQYF. The DNA for the CDR3 is TGTGCCAGCAGTTACTCGGCCATTGTCGGGAAAGGGGAGACCCAGTACTTC. This chain links TRBV6-5 with TRBJ2-5, with D perhaps matching TRBD2 (5 bases). The germline V and J ends were trimmed by 0 bases and 5 bases, with 19 bases remaining between them. There are 17 residues in the CDR3. CDR1 is MNHEY and CDR2 is SVGAGI in the germline V gene.

CDR3 residues: CSARAEGMGYGYTF. The CDR3 nucleotides read TGCAGTGCTAGAGCGGAGGGGATGGGCTATGGCTACACCTTC. The rearrangement links TRBV20-1 to TRBJ1-2, with D tentatively TRBD1 (5 bases). Trimming pared 1 base from V and 4 bases from J, leaving 13 bases between. Germline V CDR1 and CDR2: DFQATT, SNEGSKA (reference sequence). The CDR3 runs to 14 residues.

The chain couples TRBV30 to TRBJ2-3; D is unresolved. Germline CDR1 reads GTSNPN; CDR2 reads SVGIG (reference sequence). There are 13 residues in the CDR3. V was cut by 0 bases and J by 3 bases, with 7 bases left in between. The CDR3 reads CAWSVQLTDTQYF. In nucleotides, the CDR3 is TGTGCCTGGAGTGTACAGTTGACAGATACGCAGTATTTT. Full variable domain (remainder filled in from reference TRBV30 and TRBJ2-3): SQTIHQWPATLVQPVGSPLSLECTVEGTSNPNLYWYRQAAGRGLQLLFYSVGIGQISSEVPQNLSASRPQDRQFILSSKKLLLSDSGFYLCAWSVQLTDTQYFGPGTRLTVL.

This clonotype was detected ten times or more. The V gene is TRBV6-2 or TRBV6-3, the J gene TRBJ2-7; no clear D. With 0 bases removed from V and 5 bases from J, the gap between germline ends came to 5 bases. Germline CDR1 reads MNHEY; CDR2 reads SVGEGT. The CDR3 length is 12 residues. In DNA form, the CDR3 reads TGTGCCAGCAGTTACTCCCGCGACGAGCAGTACTTC. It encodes CASSYSRDEQYF.

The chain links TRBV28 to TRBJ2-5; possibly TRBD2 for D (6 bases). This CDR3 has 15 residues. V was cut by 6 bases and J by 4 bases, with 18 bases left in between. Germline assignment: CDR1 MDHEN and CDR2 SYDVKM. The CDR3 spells CASSPPMGGTETQYF. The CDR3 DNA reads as TGTGCCAGCAGCCCTCCGATGGGGGGAACAGAGACCCAGTACTTC.

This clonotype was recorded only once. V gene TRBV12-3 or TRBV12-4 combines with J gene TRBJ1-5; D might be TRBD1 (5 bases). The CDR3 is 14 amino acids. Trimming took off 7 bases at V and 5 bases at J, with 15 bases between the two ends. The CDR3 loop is CASTIGADYQPQHF. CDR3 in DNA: TGTGCCAGCACCATAGGGGCAGACTATCAGCCCCAGCATTTT.

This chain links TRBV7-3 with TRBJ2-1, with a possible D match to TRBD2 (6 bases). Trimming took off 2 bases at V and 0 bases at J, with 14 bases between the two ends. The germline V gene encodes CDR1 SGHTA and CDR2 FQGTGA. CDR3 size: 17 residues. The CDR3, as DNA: TGTGCCAGCAGCTTATTGGGGGGTACTAGCTCCTACAATGAGCAGTTCTTC. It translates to CASSLLGGTSSYNEQFF.

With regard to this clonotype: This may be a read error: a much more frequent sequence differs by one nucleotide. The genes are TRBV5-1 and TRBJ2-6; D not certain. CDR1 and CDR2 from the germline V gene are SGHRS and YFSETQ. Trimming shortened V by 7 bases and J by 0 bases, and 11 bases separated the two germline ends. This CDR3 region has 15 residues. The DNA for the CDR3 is TGCGCCAGCGGCCGTGGGGACTCTGGGGCCAACGTCCTGACTTTC. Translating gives CASGRGDSGANVLTF.

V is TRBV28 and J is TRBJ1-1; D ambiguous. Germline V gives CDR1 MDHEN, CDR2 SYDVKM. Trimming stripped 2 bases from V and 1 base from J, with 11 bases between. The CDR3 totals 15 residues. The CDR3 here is CASSLIETGNTEAFF. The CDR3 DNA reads TGTGCCAGCAGTTTAATAGAGACGGGGAACACTGAAGCTTTCTTT. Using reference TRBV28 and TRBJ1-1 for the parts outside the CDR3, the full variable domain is DVKVTQSSRYLVKRTGEKVFLECVQDMDHENMFWYRQDPGLGLRLIYFSYDVKMKEKGDIPEGYSVSREKKERFSLILESASTNQTSMYLCASSLIETGNTEAFFGQGTRLTVV.

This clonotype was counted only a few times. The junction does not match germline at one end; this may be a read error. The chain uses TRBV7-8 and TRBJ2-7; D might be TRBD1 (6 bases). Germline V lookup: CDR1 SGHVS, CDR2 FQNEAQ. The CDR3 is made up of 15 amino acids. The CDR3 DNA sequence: TGTGCCAGCAGCGTAGCCGGGACATTTGCCTACGAGCAGTACTTC. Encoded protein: CASSVAGTFAYEQYF.

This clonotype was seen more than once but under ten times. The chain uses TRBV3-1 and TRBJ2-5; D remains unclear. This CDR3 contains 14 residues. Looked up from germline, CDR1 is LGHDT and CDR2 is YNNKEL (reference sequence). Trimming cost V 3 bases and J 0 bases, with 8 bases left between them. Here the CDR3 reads CASSQGRDQETQYF. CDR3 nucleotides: TGTGCCAGCAGCCAGGGAAGGGACCAAGAGACCCAGTACTTC.

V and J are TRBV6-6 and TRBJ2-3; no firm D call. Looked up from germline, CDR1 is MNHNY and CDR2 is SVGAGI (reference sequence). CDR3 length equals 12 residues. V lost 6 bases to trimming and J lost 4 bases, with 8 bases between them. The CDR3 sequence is CASSSYPDTQYF. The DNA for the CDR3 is TGTGCCAGCAGCAGTTACCCAGATACGCAGTATTTT.

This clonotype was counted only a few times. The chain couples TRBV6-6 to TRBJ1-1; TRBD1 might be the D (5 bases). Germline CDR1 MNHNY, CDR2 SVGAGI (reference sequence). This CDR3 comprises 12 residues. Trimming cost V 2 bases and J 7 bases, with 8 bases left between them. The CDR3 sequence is CASSYVRDEAFF. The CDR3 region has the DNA TGTGCCAGCAGTTACGTCAGGGATGAAGCTTTCTTT.

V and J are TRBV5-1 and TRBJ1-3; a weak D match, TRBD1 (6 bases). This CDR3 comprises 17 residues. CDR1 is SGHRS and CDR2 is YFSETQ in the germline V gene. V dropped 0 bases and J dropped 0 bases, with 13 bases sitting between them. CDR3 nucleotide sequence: TGCGCCAGCAGCTTGGAAAATGCGGGGGCCTCTGGAAACACCATATATTTT. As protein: CASSLENAGASGNTIYF.

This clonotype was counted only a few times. The DNA of the CDR3 is TGTGCCAGCAGCTTCCCGACTAGCGGGGAAAGTAGCACAGATACGCAGTATTTT. Amino acid sequence: CASSFPTSGESSTDTQYF. The chain carries TRBV7-2 and TRBJ2-3; TRBD2 matches at 11 bases. There are 18 residues in the CDR3. With 3 bases clipped from V and 0 bases from J, the junction kept 8 bases outside the gene matches. Germline values: CDR1 SGHTA, CDR2 FQGNSA.

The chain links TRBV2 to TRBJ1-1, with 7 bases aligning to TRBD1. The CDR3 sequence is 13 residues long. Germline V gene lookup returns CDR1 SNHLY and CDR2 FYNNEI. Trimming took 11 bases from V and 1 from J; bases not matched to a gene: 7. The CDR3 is CAEQGGPNTEAFF. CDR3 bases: TGTGCCGAGCAGGGGGGCCCGAACACTGAAGCTTTCTTT.

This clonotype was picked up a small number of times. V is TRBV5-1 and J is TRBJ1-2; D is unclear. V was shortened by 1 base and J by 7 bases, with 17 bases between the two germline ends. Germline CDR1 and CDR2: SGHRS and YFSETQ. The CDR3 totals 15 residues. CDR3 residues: CASSLNDISTGGYTF. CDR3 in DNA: TGCGCCAGCAGCTTGAATGACATATCAACGGGTGGCTACACCTTC.

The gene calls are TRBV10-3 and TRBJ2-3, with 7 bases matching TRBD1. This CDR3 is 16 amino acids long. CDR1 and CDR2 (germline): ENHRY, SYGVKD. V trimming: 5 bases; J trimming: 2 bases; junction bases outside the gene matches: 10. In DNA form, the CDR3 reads TGTGCCATCAGTCCCGGGACAGCTTCTTACACAGATACGCAGTATTTT. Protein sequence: CAISPGTASYTDTQYF.

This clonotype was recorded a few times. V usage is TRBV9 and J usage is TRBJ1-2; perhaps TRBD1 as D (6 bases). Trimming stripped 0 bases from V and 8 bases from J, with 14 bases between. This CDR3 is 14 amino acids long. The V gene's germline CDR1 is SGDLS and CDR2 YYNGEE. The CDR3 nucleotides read TGTGCCAGCAGCGTAGACGCGGGGGCTCAAGGCTACACCTTC. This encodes CASSVDAGAQGYTF.

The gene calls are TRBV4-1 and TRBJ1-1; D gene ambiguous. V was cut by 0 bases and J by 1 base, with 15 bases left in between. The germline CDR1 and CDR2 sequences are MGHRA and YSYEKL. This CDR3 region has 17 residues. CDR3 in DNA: TGCGCCAGCAGCCAAGAAGGAGGATTTGGCCAGAACACTGAAGCTTTCTTT. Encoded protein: CASSQEGGFGQNTEAFF.

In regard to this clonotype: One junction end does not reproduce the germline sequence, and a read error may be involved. The CDR3 region has the DNA TGTGCCAGCAGTGCTCGGGTGGGGACTAGACAAGAGACCCGGTACTTC. This gives the protein CASSARVGTRQETRYF. The chain links TRBV6-1 to TRBJ2-5; 8 bases line up with TRBD2. The CDR3 spans 16 residues. CDR1 is MNHNS and CDR2 is SASEGT in the germline V gene.

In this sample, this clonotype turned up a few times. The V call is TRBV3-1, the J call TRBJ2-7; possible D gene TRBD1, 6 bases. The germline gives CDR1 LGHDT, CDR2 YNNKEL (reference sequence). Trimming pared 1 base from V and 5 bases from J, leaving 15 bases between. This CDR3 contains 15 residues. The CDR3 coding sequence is TGTGCCAGCAGCCAAGGAGGCAGGGGAGCCCACGAGCAGTACTTC. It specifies CASSQGGRGAHEQYF.

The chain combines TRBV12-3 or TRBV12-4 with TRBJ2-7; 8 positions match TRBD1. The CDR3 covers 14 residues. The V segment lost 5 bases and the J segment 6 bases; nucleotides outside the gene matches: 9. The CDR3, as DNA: TGTGCCAGCAGTCCTCGACAGGGGCGGGTCGAGCAGTACTTC. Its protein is CASSPRQGRVEQYF.

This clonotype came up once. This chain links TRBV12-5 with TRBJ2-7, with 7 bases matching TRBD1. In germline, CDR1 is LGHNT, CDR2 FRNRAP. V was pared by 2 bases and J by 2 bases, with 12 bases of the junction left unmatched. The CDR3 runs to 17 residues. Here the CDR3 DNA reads TGTGCTAGTGGTTTGAGAACGGCCGGGACAGACGCCTACGAGCAGTACTTC. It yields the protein CASGLRTAGTDAYEQYF.